Included here is one T cell receptor (beta chain) sequence, with context. Since no conserved phenylalanine or tryptophan closes the CDR3, a read error is the likely cause. The sample comes from a study of glioma-infiltrating T cells. Deletions cut 3 bases from V and 1 base from J, with 9 bases between. The CDR3 has 14 amino acids. Germline V gene data show CDR1 as MNHEY and CDR2 as SMNVEV (reference sequence). Amplification of TCR alpha and beta CDR3 regions from RNA used iRepertoire nested multiplex PCR. TCRdb re-called the multiplex PCR reads with MiXCR, one entry per CDR3 protein. The table has more than 300,000 distinct CDR3 sequences, 41% seen once.

V and J are TRBV27 and TRBJ2-5; D is undetermined. This sequence was found in a human donor with low-grade glioma or glioblastoma, undergoing nonglioma brain surgery, or in good health (not recorded which). Sequencing used glioma tissue, nonneoplastic brain tissue, or PBMCs (not recorded which). CDR3 region: CASSFSLAQETQYL. The CDR3 DNA is TGTGCCAGCAGTTTCTCGCTGGCCCAAGAGACCCAGTACCTC.